Below, one TCR beta chain is given with its context. The entry originates in a study of blood T cell repertoires in COVID-19. As for the study in general: The study drew acute and convalescent COVID-19 samples from the United States, Italy and Spain. PBMCs, B-cell-depleted T cells, or T cells provided the cDNA or gDNA that made up the material.

As originally analysed: For nucleated cells, counts were estimated from reference gene primer amplification. Method: immunoSEQ multiplex PCR; TCRdb's copy keeps in-frame clones and lacks some. The V and J calls and clone size are taken from that table; D and trimming were inferred from the DNA. Of more than 300,000 clones listed, 80% to 90% are singletons. Seattle enrolled patients during active infection and tracked them longitudinally. V was pared by 7 bases and J by 6 bases, with 13 bases between. Germline values: CDR1 SNHLY, CDR2 FYNNEI. This CDR3 spans 13 amino acids. The TCR sequence derives from a woman in her thirties with COVID-19, enrolled during active disease. Specimen: peripheral blood. The rearrangement joins TRBV2 to TRBJ1-5, with D unresolved. The CDR3 DNA sequence: TGTGCCAGCAATGTGGGAGCGGGTCAGCCCCAGCATTTT. Its translation is CASNVGAGQPQHF.